These 26 T cell receptor beta chains were all obtained from the same sample, sequenced in a study of radiation and T cells in renal cell carcinoma. Time point of the sample: blood 2 weeks post-SBRT. Specified treatment: 15 Gy SBRT to primary tumor, nephrectomy 4 weeks later. Profiling relied on immunoSEQ multiplex PCR, and the TCRdb table lists in-frame clones only, not all of them. The sample holds 70,000 to 100,000 clones, approximately 86% seen once. Sequencing used blood, obtained from a patient whose treatment included radiotherapy and nephrectomy. The receptors originated from a woman aged 45-60 years with renal cell carcinoma.

The chain joins TRBV28 to TRBJ2-5; no clear D gene. Trimming took off 7 bases at V and 1 base at J, with 10 bases between the two ends. The V gene's germline CDR1 is MDHEN and CDR2 SYDVKM. This CDR3 has 13 residues. As DNA, the CDR3 is TGTGCCAGCACCCCCGGCGGCCAAGAGACCCAGTACTTC. This gives the protein CASTPGGQETQYF.

This rearrangement joins TRBV28 to TRBJ2-5, with 11 bases that match TRBD2. The CDR3 extends over 17 amino acids. V dropped 2 bases and J dropped 5; count of bases not matched to a gene: 10. Germline V lookup: CDR1 MDHEN, CDR2 SYDVKM. CDR3 sequence (DNA): TGTGCCAGCAGTTTAGCTGGGGATAGCGGGGGGGCGGAGACCCAGTACTTC. Protein: CASSLAGDSGGAETQYF.

CDR3 sequence: CASSQDLLDLSGQFF. Here the CDR3 DNA reads TGCGCCAGCAGCCAAGATCTACTAGACCTTAGCGGGCAGTTCTTC. The J gene is TRBJ2-1, the V gene TRBV4-3; D is possibly TRBD2 (6 bases). V was clipped by 0 bases and J by 12 bases, with 18 bases between them. The CDR3 spans 15 residues. Germline V lookup: CDR1 LGHNA, CDR2 YSLEER.

This chain uses TRBV25-1 with TRBJ1-5; unclear D gene. CDR1 is MGHDK and CDR2 is SYGVNS in the germline V gene. V was trimmed by 3 bases and J by 2 bases, leaving 14 bases between them. CDR3 length: 16 residues. The CDR3 protein is CASSESGVWGNQPQHF. CDR3 sequence (DNA): TGTGCCAGCAGTGAGAGCGGGGTTTGGGGCAATCAGCCCCAGCATTTT. The whole variable domain, remainder taken from reference TRBV25-1 and TRBJ1-5, is EADIYQTPRYLVIGTGKKITLECSQTMGHDKMYWYQQDPGMELHLIHYSYGVNSTEKGDLSSESTVSRIRTEHFPLTLESARPSHTSQYLCASSESGVWGNQPQHFGDGTRLSIL.

The chain combines TRBV9 with TRBJ2-7, with D perhaps being TRBD1 or TRBD2 (5 bases each). V gave up 2 bases and J gave up 6 bases, with 15 bases separating them. Germline V gene lookup returns CDR1 SGDLS and CDR2 YYNGEE. The CDR3 has 14 residues. Here the CDR3 DNA reads TGTGCCAGCAGCGTTAACGAGGGGCGGTCCGAGCAGTACTTC. This codes for CASSVNEGRSEQYF.

The rearrangement joins TRBV4-1 to TRBJ2-7, with 9 bases lining up with TRBD2. Germline assignment: CDR1 MGHRA and CDR2 YSYEKL. The trim removed 1 base at V and 3 bases at J, leaving 4 bases unmatched. The length of the CDR3 is 15 residues. DNA for the CDR3: TGCGCCAGCAGCCAAGGTAGTAGCGGGAGCTACGAGCAGTACTTC. It encodes CASSQGSSGSYEQYF.

V gene TRBV27 combines with J gene TRBJ2-6; no clear D gene. The CDR3 consists of 18 residues. The germline gives CDR1 MNHEY, CDR2 SMNVEV (reference sequence). V gave up 4 bases and J gave up 4 bases, with 20 bases separating them. CDR3 bases: TGTGCCAGCAGTTCGCGGCATCAAGGCTATTTGGGGGCCAACGTCCTGACTTTC. Translated: CASSSRHQGYLGANVLTF.

Only one count was recorded for this clone. The chain combines TRBV7-3 with TRBJ1-3, with no clear D. V was pared by 6 bases and J by 2 bases, with 14 bases between. The length of the CDR3 is 15 residues. In germline, CDR1 is SGHTA, CDR2 FQGTGA. This CDR3 reads CASSRSFGAGNTIYF. The CDR3 nucleotides read TGTGCCAGCAGTCGCAGTTTCGGGGCTGGAAACACCATATATTTT.

The chain recombines TRBV6-5 with TRBJ2-3, with a possible D match to TRBD1 (5 bases). V was shortened by 2 bases and J by 7 bases, with 10 bases between the two germline ends. Per the germline V gene, CDR1 is MNHEY and CDR2 is SVGAGI. CDR3 size: 13 residues. Here the CDR3 DNA reads TGTGCCAGCAGTTACCACCAGGGCTATACGCAGTATTTT. Translating it yields CASSYHQGYTQYF.

J is TRBJ1-1 and V is TRBV7-8; the match to TRBD1 covers 7 bases. The CDR3 is made up of 13 amino acids. Per the germline V gene, CDR1 is SGHVS and CDR2 is FQNEAQ. The V gene end was trimmed by 5 bases and the J gene end by 6 bases; junction bases not matched to a gene: 6. The CDR3 bases are TGTGCCAGCAGCCCCAGGGGGGGCGCTGAAGCTTTCTTT. This sequence encodes CASSPRGGAEAFF.

The chain recombines TRBV7-2 with TRBJ1-2, with TRBD1 matching over 9 bases. V gave up 5 bases and J gave up 3 bases; unmatched junction bases: 4. The CDR3 length is 14 residues. Germline CDR1 and CDR2: SGHTA and FQGNSA. CDR3 protein: CASSRDRVDYGYTF. CDR3 DNA sequence: TGTGCCAGCAGCCGGGACAGGGTGGACTATGGCTACACCTTC.

The rearrangement uses TRBV29-1 and TRBJ2-1; a possible D gene is TRBD1 (6 bases). The germline V gene encodes CDR1 SQVTM and CDR2 ANQGSEA. The CDR3 length is 11 residues. The V gene lost 6 bases and the J gene lost 8 bases, with 11 bases spanning the gap. CDR3: CSVYRVDEQFF. The CDR3 DNA reads TGCAGCGTGTACAGGGTTGATGAGCAGTTCTTC.

Points on this clone: An end of the junction differs from the germline gene, which may be a read error. The rearrangement uses TRBV11-2 and TRBJ2-2, with D possibly TRBD1 on 6 matching bases. Germline CDR1 and CDR2: SGHAT and FQNNGV. The CDR3 covers 15 residues. The CDR3 here is CASSAGTSKTGELFF. The CDR3, as DNA: TGTGCCAGCAGCGCCGGGACATCGAAAACCGGGGAGCTGTTTTTT.

The CDR3 reads CASSLAGADTQYF. The CDR3 bases are TGTGCCAGCAGCTTAGCGGGTGCAGATACGCAGTATTTT. The chain links TRBV11-3 to TRBJ2-3; the D is unclear. From germline, CDR1 is SGHNT and CDR2 YENEEA. The V end was cut by 1 base, the J end by 4 bases, with 6 bases between. This CDR3 has 13 amino acids.

This clone was observed a single time. This rearrangement joins TRBV20-1 to TRBJ1-2; D uncertain. Germline V lookup: CDR1 DFQATT, CDR2 SNEGSKA (reference sequence). The CDR3 sequence is 11 residues long. V was clipped by 4 bases and J by 8 bases, with 11 bases between them. Written as DNA, the CDR3 is TGCAGTGCTATGGGAGGTCTCGGCTACACCTTC. Amino acids: CSAMGGLGYTF.

The chain couples TRBV6-1 to TRBJ2-3, with 10 bases that match TRBD1. The CDR3 extends over 16 amino acids. With 4 bases clipped from V and 6 bases from J, the junction kept 10 bases outside the gene matches. The germline gives CDR1 MNHNS, CDR2 SASEGT. CDR3 DNA: TGTGCCAGCAGTGTATACCGGGACAGGGGAATTGATACGCAGTATTTT. Encoded protein: CASSVYRDRGIDTQYF.

The J gene is TRBJ2-1, the V gene TRBV5-1, with 7 nucleotides matching TRBD2. There are 17 residues in the CDR3. V shed 4 bases and J 2 bases; nucleotides not matched to a gene: 12. Germline loops: CDR1 SGHRS, CDR2 YFSETQ. CDR3 bases: TGCGCCAGCAGCATACGGGACTACTCTTTAACCTACAATGAGCAGTTCTTC. Translating it yields CASSIRDYSLTYNEQFF.

This rearrangement joins TRBV7-8 to TRBJ1-1; D ambiguous. Germline values: CDR1 SGHVS, CDR2 FQNEAQ. V shed 1 base and J shed 0 bases, with 3 bases lying between them. This CDR3 comprises 13 residues. The CDR3 DNA is TGTGCCAGCAGCTTAGGGATGAACACTGAAGCTTTCTTT. As protein: CASSLGMNTEAFF.

The J gene is TRBJ2-7, the V gene TRBV28, with TRBD2 identical over 7 bases. After removal of 2 bases from V and 7 bases from J, the junction contained 8 bases not matched to a gene. Per germline, CDR1 MDHEN and CDR2 SYDVKM. This CDR3 is built from 14 residues. CDR3 residues: CASSLAGRGGEQYF. Here the CDR3 DNA reads TGTGCCAGCAGTTTAGCAGGGAGGGGAGGAGAGCAGTACTTC.

The chain is built from TRBV7-8 and TRBJ2-1, with D perhaps matching TRBD1 (5 bases). The CDR3 has 16 residues. Trimming removed 4 bases at V and 4 bases at J, with 17 bases between. CDR1 is SGHVS and CDR2 is FQNEAQ in the germline V gene. The CDR3, as DNA: TGTGCCAGCAGCTCCTCCCCAGGGCCCCTTTACAATGAGCAGTTCTTC. Its translation: CASSSSPGPLYNEQFF. The full variable domain, completed using reference TRBV7-8 and TRBJ2-1, is GAGVSQSPRYKVAKRGQDVALRCDPISGHVSLFWYQQALGQGPEFLTYFQNEAQLDKSGLPSDRFFAERPEGSVSTLKIQRTQQEDSAVYLCASSSSPGPLYNEQFFGPGTRLTVL.

The chain combines TRBV19 with TRBJ2-3, with 9 nucleotides matching TRBD1. CDR1 is LNHDA and CDR2 is SQIVND in the germline V gene (reference sequence). The CDR3 spans 14 residues. After removal of 5 bases from V and 4 bases from J, the junction contained 4 bases not matched to a gene. CDR3 protein: CASSWDRDPDTQYF. The DNA for the CDR3 is TGTGCCAGTAGTTGGGACAGGGACCCAGATACGCAGTATTTT.

The rearrangement joins TRBV2 to TRBJ1-5; D unclear. In germline, CDR1 is SNHLY, CDR2 FYNNEI. V was cut by 4 bases and J by 5 bases, with 9 bases left in between. The CDR3 sequence is 13 residues long. Written as DNA, the CDR3 is TGTGCCAGCAGTGGGCGGATTGATCAGCCCCAGCATTTT. Translating gives CASSGRIDQPQHF.

This chain uses TRBV5-4 with TRBJ2-2, with TRBD2 matching 8 bases. Germline CDR1 and CDR2: SGHNT and YYREEE (reference sequence). The CDR3 has 15 residues. Trimming cost V 4 bases and J 6 bases; bases outside gene matches: 8. This CDR3 is CASSRGAGAAGELFF. The CDR3 nucleotides read TGTGCCAGCAGCAGAGGAGCGGGAGCGGCCGGGGAGCTGTTTTTT.

This clone was observed once. This chain joins TRBV7-6 and TRBJ1-4, with D maybe TRBD1 (5 bases). Germline lookup yields CDR1 SGHVS and CDR2 FNYEAQ. This CDR3 region has 13 residues. V lost 1 base and J lost 5, with 5 bases in between. CDR3 protein: CASSLGGNEKLFF. DNA of the CDR3: TGTGCCAGCAGCTTAGGGGGGAATGAAAAACTGTTTTTT.

This chain joins TRBV6-6 and TRBJ1-4, with 7 positions matching TRBD1. This CDR3 spans 15 amino acids. After removal of 5 bases from V and 7 bases from J, the junction contained 10 bases not matched to a gene. Per germline, CDR1 MNHNY and CDR2 SVGAGI (reference sequence). As DNA, the CDR3 is TGTGCCAGCAGTGCTCGAACAGGGGAGGGTGAAAAACTGTTTTTT. As protein: CASSARTGEGEKLFF.

The V and J genes are TRBV28 and TRBJ1-5; D not resolved. The germline V gene has CDR1 MDHEN and CDR2 SYDVKM. The CDR3 has 17 amino acids. The V end lost 4 bases, the J end lost 5 bases, and 21 bases lay between the germline ends. The CDR3 nucleotides read TGTGCCAGCAGTTCCGAAGGTGGTGGCTCGCACTATCAGCCCCAGCATTTT. It is translated as CASSSEGGGSHYQPQHF.